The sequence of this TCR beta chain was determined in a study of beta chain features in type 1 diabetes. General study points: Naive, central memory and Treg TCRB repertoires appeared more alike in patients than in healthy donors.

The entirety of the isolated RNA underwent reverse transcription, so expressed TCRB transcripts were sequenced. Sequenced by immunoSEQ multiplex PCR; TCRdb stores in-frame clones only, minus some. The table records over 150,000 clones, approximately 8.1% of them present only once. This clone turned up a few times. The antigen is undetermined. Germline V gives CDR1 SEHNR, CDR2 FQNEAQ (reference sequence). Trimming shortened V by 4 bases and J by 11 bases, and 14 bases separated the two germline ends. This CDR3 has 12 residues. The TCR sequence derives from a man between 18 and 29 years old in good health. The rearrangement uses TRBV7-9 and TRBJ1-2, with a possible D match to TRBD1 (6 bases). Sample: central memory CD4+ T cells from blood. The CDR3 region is CASSSTGHGYTF. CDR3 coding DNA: TGTGCCAGCAGCTCCACGGGACACGGATACACCTTC.